This T cell receptor beta chain was obtained from a study of T cell changes during pregnancy in multiple sclerosis (dated by TCRdb to 2018 to 2020). In the study overall: The study looked at changes in the T cell repertoire across pregnancy in women with multiple sclerosis.

In regard to this clone: No antigen is known for it. It has no much larger one-base neighbor in the sample; base qualities were not kept.

The receptor library was made with the immunoSEQ multiplex PCR assay. TCRdb took over this immuneACCESS table, retaining in-frame rearrangements with V and J assigned. Such tables are incomplete; in checked studies, under half of the missing clones stem from an unresolved V gene, and the remainder is unexplained. Across this sample there are 40,000 to 55,000 clones, with around 93% seen only once. The top ten clones comprise 4% to 5.5% of the sample. The trim is 4 bases for V and 4 bases for J, with a gap of 11 bases between the germline ends. Measured from the cysteine to the phenylalanine, the CDR3 is 14 residues long. The read is trimmed to its CDR3 DNA, 42 bases read in frame from base 1. CDR1 and CDR2 were assigned from the germline V gene as MNHEY and SVGAGI.

This clonotype was obtained from a female donor with multiple sclerosis, enrolled in a pregnancy study. Sequencing used CD8+ T cells from peripheral blood mononuclear cells, obtained in the first trimester of pregnancy. The chain links TRBV6-5 with TRBJ2-1; D gene: possibly TRBD1, on 7 matching bases. The nucleotides read TGTGCCAGCAGTTCCCAGGGGGGATACAATGAGCAGTTCTTC. Its amino acids are CASSSQGGYNEQFF.